One T cell receptor (beta chain) is described in this entry. This receptor's antigen is unknown. Base qualities are not at hand, and no much larger clone is one base apart. The record originates from a study of human T cells and chemical hapten exposure (dated by TCRdb to the early 2020s). Regarding the study in general: The libraries were sequenced as a pool, and the TCR yield per sample differed mostly because of small variations in library volumes within the pool. In alopecia patients, the study followed how the peripheral blood TCR repertoire changed in vivo over primary and secondary sensitization to diphenylcyclopropenone (DPC), a hapten. For every blood RNA sample, sequencing covered both the TCR alpha and TCR beta chains. The investigation overall reported the following: No change with DPC sensitization was found in the number of TCRs above 1 in 1000 frequency, and no evidence of global repertoire structure alterations was found. After repeated subsampling, the strength of the expansion versus patch-test correlation and the threshold at which it became significant changed.

Library generation was performed with 5' RACE. The sequencer listed for this sample is Illumina MiSeq. During library preparation, unique molecular identifiers were attached to individual cDNA molecules so that TCRs could be counted in a quantitative, reproducible way. The authors processed their data as follows. The median number of TCRs per sample was 85,000 to 100,000, ranging from 23,224 to 690,600. The Decombinator software suite was used to annotate V, J and CDR3 in the TCR reads. For PS versus PT1 abundance plots, all samples were subsampled to the same number of TCRs (28,000). Expanded TCRs were defined as absent before sensitization and observed at least eight times at the 2-week time point. TCRdb redid the processing of the public reads, applying fastp at Q25 and MiXCR, and retained in-frame beta chains. Every entry covers one CDR3 protein and lists the most common genes and DNA from its rows. The V and J calls and clone size come from TCRdb's table, not from the authors' own analysis. Here the sample has 110,000 or so distinct CDR3 sequences; approximately 20% occur a single time. 2.5% to 3% of the sample rests with the top ten.

Total RNA was extracted from unfractionated whole blood that had been collected in Tempus Blood RNA tubes. A handful of healthy volunteers were used as TCR sequencing controls and were bled at day 0, 2 weeks and 6 weeks. Including cysteine and phenylalanine, the CDR3 has 13 amino acids. The DNA shown is the 39-base CDR3, in frame from base 1. Trimming costs V 2 bases and J 4 bases, and their ends lie 9 bases apart. Per the germline V gene (reference sequence), WNHNN is the CDR1 and SYGVQD is the CDR2. This sequence uses TRBV10-1 and TRBJ2-7, with TRBD2 tentatively as D gene (5 bases match). The source of this sequence is a human donor in good health. In nucleotides, the sequence is TGCGCCAGCAGTGAGAATGCGGGTTACGAGCAGTACTTC. The encoded protein is CASSENAGYEQYF.